The 13 T cell receptor beta chains listed next were all sequenced from one sample in a study of beta chain features in type 1 diabetes. Study-wide results and caveats: Type 1 diabetes patients had moderately but significantly shorter TCRB CDR3s in all four CD4+ subsets.

What these receptors recognize is not known. Of the isolated RNA, all was reverse transcribed, and so the sequenced material was expressed TCRB transcripts. The data were produced by immunoSEQ multiplex PCR, yet TCRdb's version contains in-frame clones alone and is incomplete. This table holds around 160,000 clones, approximately 62% found once. The specimen was naive CD4+ T cells from blood. The receptors were sampled from a man aged 25 to 40 with type 1 diabetes.

This chain links TRBV7-9 with TRBJ2-7; no clear D gene. The CDR3 contains 14 residues. Germline CDR1 SEHNR, CDR2 FQNEAQ (reference sequence). V was clipped by 4 bases and J by 3 bases, with 13 bases between them. The CDR3 DNA follows: TGTGCCAGCAGCTCGGTCCCAGATTTCTACGAGCAGTACTTC. Its translation is CASSSVPDFYEQYF. The full variable domain, rest sourced from reference TRBV7-9 and TRBJ2-7, is DTGVSQNPRHKITKRGQNVTFRCDPISEHNRLYWYRQTLGQGPEFLTYFQNEAQLEKSRLLSDRFSAERPKGSFSTLEIQRTEQGDSAMYLCASSSVPDFYEQYFGPGTRLTVT.

In its sample, this clone was seen a few times. The chain recombines TRBV29-1 with TRBJ2-4; D is perhaps TRBD2 (6 bases). Trimming cost V 1 base and J 0 bases, with 13 bases left between them. The CDR3 is 16 amino acids. Germline V CDR1 and CDR2: SQVTM, ANQGSEA. The chain's CDR3 is CSVEGLSGLAKNIQYF. CDR3 DNA: TGCAGCGTTGAAGGGCTAAGCGGGTTAGCCAAAAACATTCAGTACTTC.

This rearrangement joins TRBV28 to TRBJ2-2; D unresolved. Trimming took 5 bases from V and 6 from J, leaving 10 bases between them. The CDR3 length is 13 residues. Germline CDR1 reads MDHEN; CDR2 reads SYDVKM. The CDR3 DNA sequence: TGTGCCAGCAGTATACTTAAAGCCGGGGAGCTGTTTTTT. It is translated as CASSILKAGELFF.

This clone was seen a few times. The V call is TRBV9, the J call TRBJ2-3; a possible D gene is TRBD2 (5 bases). The CDR3 runs to 15 residues. Per the germline V gene, CDR1 is SGDLS and CDR2 is YYNGEE. V was clipped by 0 bases and J by 1 base, with 9 bases between them. DNA for the CDR3: TGTGCCAGCAGCGTAGGAAATAGCGGCACAGATACGCAGTATTTT. This gives the protein CASSVGNSGTDTQYF.

The J gene is TRBJ2-2, the V gene TRBV27; D is perhaps TRBD1 (5 bases). V shed 3 bases and J shed 7 bases, with 9 bases lying between them. The CDR3 has 13 residues. The germline gives CDR1 MNHEY, CDR2 SMNVEV (reference sequence). The DNA for the CDR3 is TGTGCCAGCAGTTTCCAGGGCGGCGGGGAGCTGTTTTTT. Translated: CASSFQGGGELFF.

This sequence joins TRBV29-1 and TRBJ2-7; D may be TRBD1 or TRBD2 (6 bases each). Germline assignment: CDR1 SQVTM and CDR2 ANQGSEA. The CDR3 consists of 11 residues. Trimming cost V 7 bases and J 9 bases, with 16 bases left between them. The CDR3 DNA sequence: TGCAGCGGGAGGGACACAGCCAGGCAGTACTTC. Its translation: CSGRDTARQYF.

This clone was observed a few times. The chain has TRBV29-1 and TRBJ2-3; 8 positions agree with TRBD1. CDR1 is SQVTM, CDR2 ANQGSEA, per germline. This CDR3 spans 16 amino acids. Trimming cost V 1 base and J 4 bases; bases outside gene matches: 10. The CDR3 region is CSVEAEAGGLSDTQYF. CDR3 nucleotide sequence: TGCAGCGTTGAAGCTGAGGCAGGGGGCCTTTCAGATACGCAGTATTTT.

This clone showed up just a few times. The chain combines TRBV29-1 with TRBJ2-1, with D unclear. The CDR3 length is 12 residues. CDR1 is SQVTM and CDR2 is ANQGSEA in the germline V gene. Between the trimmed V and J ends, which lost 0 bases and 5 bases, there was a span of 5 bases. The DNA for the CDR3 is TGCAGCGTTGAAGAGACTGACAATGAGCAGTTCTTC. Residues: CSVEETDNEQFF.

The chain joins TRBV7-2 to TRBJ2-3, with no clear D. V lost 0 bases, J lost 10 bases, and 11 bases lay in between. Germline-derived CDR1 and CDR2 are SGHTA and FQGNSA. There are 13 residues in the CDR3. The CDR3 is CASSLAQPPPQYF. The DNA of the CDR3 is TGTGCCAGCAGCTTAGCCCAGCCACCACCGCAGTATTTT. The variable domain in full, with the rest retrieved from reference TRBV7-2 and TRBJ2-3, is GAGVSQSPSNKVTEKGKDVELRCDPISGHTALYWYRQSLGQGLEFLIYFQGNSAPDKSGLPSDRFSAERTGGSVSTLTIQRTQQEDSAVYLCASSLAQPPPQYFGPGTRLTVL.

This clone was counted only a few times. J is TRBJ2-1 and V is TRBV5-1, with 9 bases that match TRBD2. Trimming removed 4 bases from V and 9 bases from J; junction bases left unmatched: 11. Germline V gives CDR1 SGHRS, CDR2 YFSETQ. This CDR3 has 15 residues. The CDR3 sequence is CASSPPGLAGLEQFF. The CDR3 nucleotides are TGCGCCAGCAGCCCGCCGGGGCTAGCGGGGCTTGAGCAGTTCTTC.

The chain employs TRBV29-1 and TRBJ2-3; maybe TRBD2 (7 bases). Germline assignment: CDR1 SQVTM and CDR2 ANQGSEA. Trimming took 5 bases from V and 4 from J, leaving 13 bases between them. The CDR3 is 13 residues long. Here the CDR3 DNA reads TGCAGCGTTAAGGGGGGGTTGGCAGATACGCAGTATTTT. This translates into CSVKGGLADTQYF.

This chain uses TRBV29-1 with TRBJ2-7; no clear D. This CDR3 has 12 residues. Trimming took 4 bases from V and 0 from J, leaving 7 bases between them. CDR1 SQVTM and CDR2 ANQGSEA come from the germline V gene. The CDR3 DNA reads as TGCAGCGTTGCGGAAAGCTCCTACGAGCAGTACTTC. This translates into CSVAESSYEQYF.

In this sample, this clone turned up a few times. J is TRBJ2-1 and V is TRBV7-6; 9 nucleotides line up with TRBD1. Germline CDR1 is SGHVS and CDR2 is FNYEAQ. CDR3 length equals 14 residues. V was clipped by 3 bases and J by 7 bases; unmatched bases: 4. Written as DNA, the CDR3 is TGTGCCAGCAGCTTGGGACAGGGAGGGAATGAGCAGTTCTTC. Protein sequence: CASSLGQGGNEQFF.